The clone carrying this TCR beta chain came up a few times. Its target is not known. Using its own MiXCR run on the RT-PCR reads, TCRdb lists one record per CDR3 protein. The data hold hundreds of thousands of distinct CDR3 sequences, with over 10% observed a single time. Looked up from germline, CDR1 is MNHNS and CDR2 is SASEGT. The CDR3 spans 14 residues. J lost 0 bases, V lost 9 bases, and 2 bases had no gene match. The data belong to a study of response to subunit inactivated influenza vaccine. General study findings and limits: The authors suggested that few new T cells are recruited per seasonal influenza vaccination.

Sequencing was performed on PBMCs from blood, taken 40 to 50 days after vaccination. This receptor was taken from a man aged 50 to 60 who received an inactivated influenza vaccine. This chain links TRBV6-1 with TRBJ2-7, with 13 positions matching TRBD2. DNA of the CDR3: TGTGCCAGTGGACTAGCGGGGGCCTCCTACGAGCAGTACTTC. Amino acid sequence: CASGLAGASYEQYF.